This T cell receptor (beta chain) was obtained from a study of blood T cell repertoires in COVID-19 (dated by TCRdb to 2019 to 2021). About the study as a whole: Samples covering the acute and convalescent phases of COVID-19 were provided by collaborators in the United States, Italy and Spain. The prospective study material was composed of cDNA or gDNA derived from T cells, B-cell-depleted T cells, or PBMCs. The dataset comprised deeply sampled blood TCRbeta repertoires from subjects exposed to, actively infected with, or recovered from COVID-19. The repertoires were released in a freely available public database meant as a resource for research on the immune response to SARS-CoV-2. The samples were drawn from the first 160 participants of the ongoing ImmuneRACE study and from some 1,300 subjects provided by 6 global collaborators. The sample metadata nearly always contained a de-identified subject ID, COVID-19 status, age in years and sex. HLA class I and class II types, where available, came from metadata supplied by the sample provider rather than from assay-based typing.

Enrolling through a virtual design, the prospective study's participants ranged in age from roughly 18 to 89 years and lived across 20 to 25 United States geographic areas. Cohort assignment in the prospective study relied on participant-reported clinical history from a screening survey and a study questionnaire. For ImmuneRACE Cohort 3, a participant was defined as recovered based on two consecutive negative NP/OP PCR tests, clearance by a healthcare professional, or resolution of symptoms. Mobile phlebotomists in the prospective study collected whole blood, serum and a nasopharyngeal or oropharyngeal swab from every participant. Over a 2-month period, participants in the prospective study had the option of providing additional blood draws and questionnaires. Before DNA extraction, blood samples from the prospective study were shipped at room temperature or frozen. What the study reported, not specific to this receptor: The quantity of clinical and demographic metadata differed by source and by participant and was supplied without curation.

Points on this clone: Its antigen specificity is not known. Base qualities are not at hand, and no much larger clone is one base apart.

TCRbeta CDR3 regions were amplified from genomic DNA using the immunoSEQ Assay, a bias-controlled multiplex PCR. The source study handled its data this way. The number of nucleated cells in each sample was estimated from the amplification of reference gene primers within the assay. To quantify the absolute abundance of each unique TCRbeta CDR3 rearrangement, sequence reads were collapsed and filtered. For each sample, productive Simpson clonality was calculated by taking the square root of Simpson's diversity index across productive rearrangements. In its TCRdb copy, this immuneACCESS table keeps in-frame sequences only and misses some clones. Where compared with another copy, unresolved V genes explain less than half of these, and the others have no known cause. That table is the source of V, J and clone size, and D and trimming were worked out from the DNA. Recorded for this sample are roughly 500,000 clones; more than 75% of them occurred a single time. Less than 2% of the sample is held by the ten biggest clonotypes.

CDR1 and CDR2 are drawn from the germline V gene (reference sequence): LNHDA, SQIVND. Spanning cysteine to phenylalanine, the CDR3 consists of 14 amino acids. The read is trimmed to its CDR3 DNA, 42 bases read in frame from base 1. Relative to germline, V is missing 3 bases and J is missing 7 bases, with 8 bases of the junction outside any gene match. The sequence came from a woman aged 40 to 49 who had recovered from COVID-19. Sequencing was done on a sample of PBMCs or T cells enriched from blood (not recorded which). Rearrangement joined TRBV19 to TRBJ1-2; 7 bases in the junction line up with TRBD1. Read as DNA, the sequence is TGTGCCAGTAGTATCTCGGAGGGGGCTCCTGGCTACACCTTC. This translates into CASSISEGAPGYTF.